This T cell receptor (beta chain) was found in a study of T cells in Graves' hyperthyroidism and ophthalmopathy. Germline-derived CDR1 and CDR2 are GTSNPN and SVGIG (reference sequence). The CDR3 extends over 11 amino acids. V was trimmed by 1 base and J by 4 bases, leaving 2 bases between them. This clonotype was detected ten times or more. RNA transcripts provided the source from which TCR beta CDR3 regions were amplified. The TCR CDR3 was amplified in a first-round RT-PCR using the HTBI primer set. TCRdb recomputed calls from the multiplex PCR reads with MiXCR, one row per CDR3 protein. The sample carries more than 500,000 distinct CDR3 sequences, roughly 16% recorded once.

Sequencing used blood. V and J are TRBV30 and TRBJ1-3, with unresolved D. The receptor comes from a woman under 40 with Graves' hyperthyroidism. The CDR3: CAWSGGNTIYF. CDR3 nucleotides: TGTGCCTGGAGTGGGGGAAACACCATATATTTT. The variable domain in full, with the rest retrieved from reference TRBV30 and TRBJ1-3, is SQTIHQWPATLVQPVGSPLSLECTVEGTSNPNLYWYRQAAGRGLQLLFYSVGIGQISSEVPQNLSASRPQDRQFILSSKKLLLSDSGFYLCAWSGGNTIYFGEGSWLTVV.